The 5 T cell receptor beta chains below were found in one sample sequenced in a study of T cell responses to AZD1222 COVID-19 vaccine. This table comes from immunoSEQ multiplex PCR, and its TCRdb copy is limited to in-frame clones, with some not included. The sample yields 110,000 to 150,000 clones, around 92% seen once. Specimen: peripheral blood, collected 28 days after the second AZD1222 dose. These receptors all come from an adult who received the AZD1222 COVID-19 vaccine.

This chain links TRBV5-4 with TRBJ2-1; 13 bases match TRBD2. Germline trimming cut 2 bases from V and 0 bases from J; bases unmatched to any gene: 2. Germline loops: CDR1 SGHNT, CDR2 YYREEE (reference sequence). There are 17 residues in the CDR3. The CDR3 loop reads CASSLGLAGVSYNEQFF. The CDR3 DNA sequence: TGTGCCAGCAGCTTAGGACTAGCGGGGGTCTCCTACAATGAGCAGTTCTTC. The variable domain in full, completed from reference TRBV5-4 and TRBJ2-1, reads ETGVTQSPTHLIKTRGQQVTLRCSSQSGHNTVSWYQQALGQGPQFIFQYYREEENGRGNFPPRFSGLQFPNYSSELNVNALELDDSALYLCASSLGLAGVSYNEQFFGPGTRLTVL.

J is TRBJ1-4 and V is TRBV5-4; no definite D call. V gave up 7 bases and J gave up 2 bases, with 15 bases separating them. The CDR3 is 15 amino acids. CDR1 is SGHNT and CDR2 is YYREEE in the germline V gene (reference sequence). This CDR3 is CASHLDGQTNEKLFF. CDR3 DNA: TGTGCCAGCCACCTAGACGGGCAGACTAATGAAAAACTGTTTTTT.

The rearrangement links TRBV18 to TRBJ2-7; TRBD1 matches 7 bases. CDR3 length equals 15 residues. In germline, CDR1 is KGHSH, CDR2 LQKENI. After removal of 6 bases from V and 0 bases from J, the junction contained 8 bases not matched to a gene. The CDR3 loop is CASSDRQGNSYEQYF. Here the CDR3 DNA reads TGTGCCAGCTCGGACCGACAGGGTAACTCCTACGAGCAGTACTTC.

This chain links TRBV7-2 with TRBJ1-2; D is uncertain. CDR1 and CDR2 (germline): SGHTA, FQGNSA. Trimming took 1 base from V and 8 from J, leaving 14 bases between them. The length of the CDR3 is 14 residues. The CDR3 sequence is CASSLVGYGEGYTF. The CDR3 nucleotides are TGTGCCAGCAGCTTAGTAGGTTATGGGGAGGGCTACACCTTC.

The chain is built from TRBV10-3 and TRBJ2-1; TRBD2 aligns across 10 bases. Germline CDR1 is ENHRY and CDR2 is SYGVKD. With V trimmed by 4 bases and J by 7 bases, 13 bases remained unmatched. This CDR3 region has 17 residues. The CDR3 spells CAISAPWSGREANEQFF. The DNA for the CDR3 is TGTGCCATCAGTGCTCCGTGGAGCGGGAGGGAGGCGAATGAGCAGTTCTTC.